The next 16 T cell receptor beta chains were all read from a single sample in a study of cytomegalovirus exposure and HLA in healthy donors. Use of 60 Vbeta and 13 Jbeta primers characterized the PCR. Clones were sequenced by immunoSEQ multiplex PCR, and TCRdb holds only the in-frame ones, with some missing. The data show some 140,000 clones, around 79% seen once. The sample comprised PBMCs. Receptors originate from a man aged 35 to 55 in good health and CMV-seropositive.

This sequence joins TRBV14 and TRBJ2-5, with 9 positions matching TRBD1. Germline trimming cut 0 bases from V and 5 bases from J; bases unmatched to any gene: 13. Per germline, CDR1 SGHDN and CDR2 FVKESK. This CDR3 is 18 amino acids long. The CDR3: CASSQDIPWTGAGETQYF. The CDR3 DNA is TGTGCCAGCAGCCAAGATATCCCCTGGACAGGGGCTGGGGAGACCCAGTACTTC.

This clone was seen only once. This chain joins TRBV5-1 and TRBJ2-5; D possibly corresponds to TRBD1 (6 bases). V was clipped by 2 bases and J by 1 base, with 12 bases between them. From germline, CDR1 is SGHRS and CDR2 YFSETQ. There are 15 residues in the CDR3. CDR3 in amino acids: CASSLGGVPQETQYF. CDR3 bases: TGCGCCAGCAGCTTAGGGGGAGTCCCCCAAGAGACCCAGTACTTC. Looking up the rest from reference TRBV5-1 and TRBJ2-5 gives the full variable domain: KAGVTQTPRYLIKTRGQQVTLSCSPISGHRSVSWYQQTPGQGLQFLFEYFSETQRNKGNFPGRFSGRQFSNSRSEMNVSTLELGDSALYLCASSLGGVPQETQYFGPGTRLLVL.

This chain connects TRBV2 to TRBJ2-1; perhaps TRBD2 as D (6 bases). The CDR3 spans 13 residues. Looked up from germline, CDR1 is SNHLY and CDR2 is FYNNEI. Trimming stripped 7 bases from V and 9 bases from J, with 16 bases between. CDR3 sequence reads: CASITPGAGEQFF. The CDR3 DNA reads as TGTGCCAGCATTACTCCGGGAGCAGGTGAGCAGTTCTTC. The full variable domain, rest sourced from reference TRBV2 and TRBJ2-1, is EPEVTQTPSHQVTQMGQEVILRCVPISNHLYFYWYRQILGQKVEFLVSFYNNEISEKSEIFDDQFSVERPDGSNFTLKIRSTKLEDSAMYFCASITPGAGEQFFGPGTRLTVL.

V gene TRBV2 combines with J gene TRBJ1-1; 7 positions agree with TRBD1. The CDR3 extends over 15 amino acids. V was clipped by 1 base and J by 4 bases; unmatched bases: 6. Germline V gene sequence: CDR1 SNHLY, CDR2 FYNNEI. The CDR3 nucleotides read TGTGCCAGCAGTGAAGGTGGGGCAGGGGGCACTGAAGCTTTCTTT. Translation: CASSEGGAGGTEAFF.

This clone turned up a few times. This chain connects TRBV19 to TRBJ1-4; unclear D gene. The germline V gene encodes CDR1 LNHDA and CDR2 SQIVND (reference sequence). This CDR3 spans 13 amino acids. Trimming left V 8 bases short and J 0 bases short, with 7 bases between. The CDR3 bases are TGTGCCAGTGGGCCTGCAACTAATGAAAAACTGTTTTTT. Protein: CASGPATNEKLFF.

This clone showed up just a few times. V usage is TRBV11-2 and J usage is TRBJ2-1; TRBD2 agrees at 7 bases. This CDR3 has 13 amino acids. CDR1 is SGHAT and CDR2 is FQNNGV in the germline V gene. With V trimmed by 10 bases and J by 7 bases, 10 bases remained unmatched. The CDR3, as DNA: TGTGCCACCGCCGGGGGAGGGACGAATGAGCAGTTCTTC. Protein product: CATAGGGTNEQFF.

The V gene is TRBV28, the J gene TRBJ1-2; D is unresolved. The CDR3 runs to 10 residues. Germline CDR1 reads MDHEN; CDR2 reads SYDVKM. V lost 8 bases and J 5 bases, leaving 6 bases between the germline ends. CDR3 sequence reads: CASYLYGYTF. The CDR3 DNA is TGTGCCAGCTATCTTTATGGCTACACCTTC.

The chain links TRBV7-2 to TRBJ1-1, with 8 bases lining up with TRBD1. The CDR3 is 15 amino acids. Trimming removed 5 bases from V and 0 bases from J; junction bases left unmatched: 5. Germline CDR1 SGHTA, CDR2 FQGNSA. CDR3 sequence: CASSNYRGMNTEAFF. The CDR3 region has the DNA TGTGCCAGCAGCAATTACAGGGGGATGAACACTGAAGCTTTCTTT.

The V gene is TRBV6-6, the J gene TRBJ1-4, with D uncertain. The CDR3 totals 13 residues. V lost 2 bases and J lost 5, with 6 bases in between. Germline CDR1 reads MNHNY; CDR2 reads SVGAGI (reference sequence). CDR3 loop: CASSYDKNEKLFF. The DNA for the CDR3 is TGTGCCAGCAGTTACGACAAGAATGAAAAACTGTTTTTT.

V gene TRBV2 combines with J gene TRBJ1-6; 7 positions agree with TRBD1. The CDR3 extends over 15 amino acids. Germline assignment: CDR1 SNHLY and CDR2 FYNNEI. V was clipped by 4 bases and J by 7 bases; unmatched bases: 7. The CDR3 region is CASSVRQGGNSPLHF. CDR3 nucleotides: TGTGCCAGCAGTGTAAGACAGGGAGGCAATTCACCCCTCCACTTT.

The chain combines TRBV5-4 with TRBJ2-7; D is ambiguous. This CDR3 is built from 12 residues. From germline, CDR1 is SGHNT and CDR2 YYREEE (reference sequence). V lost 0 bases to trimming and J lost 10 bases, with 11 bases between them. The CDR3 protein is CASSLGSEVQYF. DNA of the CDR3: TGTGCCAGCAGCTTGGGGTCAGAAGTTCAGTACTTC.

The gene calls are TRBV29-1 and TRBJ2-2; D is unclear. Trimming cost V 2 bases and J 2 bases, with 6 bases left between them. CDR1 SQVTM and CDR2 ANQGSEA come from the germline V gene. The CDR3 contains 13 residues. The CDR3 region is CSVEPGNTGELFF. The DNA of the CDR3 is TGCAGCGTTGAACCGGGTAACACCGGGGAGCTGTTTTTT.

This chain connects TRBV5-1 to TRBJ1-1; weak D call: TRBD1 (5 bases). CDR1 and CDR2 from the germline V gene are SGHRS and YFSETQ. CDR3 length: 14 amino acids. V was clipped by 4 bases and J by 1 base, with 11 bases between them. The DNA for the CDR3 is TGCGCCAGCAGCCCGGAGGGGCAGAACACTGAAGCTTTCTTT. This sequence encodes CASSPEGQNTEAFF.

The chain joins TRBV6-1 to TRBJ1-2; D possibly corresponds to TRBD1 (6 bases). V was clipped by 0 bases and J by 7 bases, with 18 bases between them. The CDR3 extends over 16 amino acids. In germline, CDR1 is MNHNS, CDR2 SASEGT. The CDR3, as DNA: TGTGCCAGCAGTGAAGCGAGGGGGGGGTTAGGGGTTGGCTACACCTTC. This gives the protein CASSEARGGLGVGYTF.

The chain uses TRBV10-3 and TRBJ2-3, with 14 positions matching TRBD2. The V and J ends lost 10 bases and 1 base, in that order; junction bases with no gene match: 7. Germline CDR1 is ENHRY and CDR2 is SYGVKD. The CDR3 consists of 16 residues. CDR3 loop: CATGLAGEEGTDTQYF. CDR3 in DNA: TGTGCCACGGGACTAGCGGGAGAAGAGGGCACAGATACGCAGTATTTT.

This sequence joins TRBV18 and TRBJ1-1; D possibly corresponds to TRBD1 (5 bases). There are 13 residues in the CDR3. Trimming took off 4 bases at V and 2 bases at J, with 8 bases between the two ends. Germline CDR1 reads KGHSH; CDR2 reads LQKENI. DNA of the CDR3: TGTGCCAGCTCACGTACAGGTAACACTGAAGCTTTCTTT. This sequence encodes CASSRTGNTEAFF.